The 8 T cell receptor beta chains reported below all come from one sample, sequenced in a study of response to subunit inactivated influenza vaccine. TCRdb re-called the RT-PCR reads with MiXCR, one entry per CDR3 protein. The repertoire has about 800,000 distinct CDR3 sequences, around 20% of them found once; the top ten carry 10%. The sample in question was PBMCs from blood, obtained 5 to 6 days after vaccination. These receptors were obtained from a man between 45 and 60 years old who received an inactivated influenza vaccine.

The V and J genes are TRBV19 and TRBJ2-7; D may be TRBD1 (5 bases). This CDR3 contains 14 residues. The V end was cut by 2 bases, the J end by 4 bases, with 12 bases between. From germline, CDR1 is LNHDA and CDR2 SQIVND (reference sequence). CDR3 nucleotides: TGTGCCAGTAGTATATCGGCCAGGGCATACGAGCAGTACTTC. Encoded protein: CASSISARAYEQYF.

This clonotype has more than one count but fewer than ten. This chain uses TRBV20-1 with TRBJ1-5; D is unclear. CDR1 and CDR2 from the germline V gene are DFQATT and SNEGSKA (reference sequence). The CDR3 length is 16 residues. V gave up 6 bases and J gave up 0 bases, with 18 bases separating them. Here the CDR3 reads CSAVGGSSFSNQPQHF. In DNA form, the CDR3 reads TGCAGTGCGGTCGGAGGATCCTCCTTTAGCAATCAGCCCCAGCATTTT.

Only a few counts were recorded for this clonotype. The chain recombines TRBV6-2 or TRBV6-3 with TRBJ2-1; 7 positions agree with TRBD1. CDR1 and CDR2 from the germline V gene are MNHEY and SVGEGT. The V gene end was trimmed by 5 bases and the J gene end by 5 bases; junction bases not matched to a gene: 12. This CDR3 is built from 16 residues. CDR3 DNA: TGTGCCAGCAGTCCCTATCGGGACAGAATCCACAATGAGCAGTTCTTC. It encodes CASSPYRDRIHNEQFF.

The J gene is TRBJ1-5, the V gene TRBV20-1; D call uncertain. V dropped 5 bases and J dropped 0 bases, with 14 bases sitting between them. CDR1 and CDR2 from the germline V gene are DFQATT and SNEGSKA (reference sequence). This CDR3 contains 15 residues. CDR3 in DNA: TGCAGTGCTGGCAGGTACCCACATAGCAATCAGCCCCAGCATTTT. Its translation is CSAGRYPHSNQPQHF.

This clonotype was counted between two and nine times. V usage is TRBV28 and J usage is TRBJ2-2; weak D call: TRBD2 (5 bases). There are 12 residues in the CDR3. The V end lost 7 bases, the J end lost 4 bases, and 7 bases lay between the germline ends. CDR1 is MDHEN, CDR2 SYDVKM, per germline. CDR3 sequence (DNA): TGTGCCAGCAAGCGGCCCACCGGGGAGCTGTTTTTT. Protein: CASKRPTGELFF.

This clonotype was observed at least ten times. The chain couples TRBV7-2 to TRBJ2-7, with no clear D. Germline V gene data show CDR1 as SGHTA and CDR2 as FQGNSA. This CDR3 comprises 13 residues. V was shortened by 3 bases and J by 2 bases, with 8 bases between the two germline ends. CDR3 amino acids: CASSFPLAYEQYF. The CDR3 DNA sequence: TGTGCCAGCAGCTTCCCACTGGCCTACGAGCAGTACTTC.

This clonotype has more than one count but fewer than ten. The CDR3 coding sequence is TGTGCCAGCTCACCCGGGACAGGGGGTCGAAGCGAGCAGTACTTC. This codes for CASSPGTGGRSEQYF. V and J are TRBV18 and TRBJ2-7, with 11 bases identical to TRBD1. Trimming cost V 3 bases and J 6 bases; bases outside gene matches: 7. The CDR3 is made up of 15 amino acids. CDR1 KGHSH and CDR2 LQKENI come from the germline V gene.

The gene calls are TRBV28 and TRBJ1-5; unclear D gene. Trimming pared 6 bases from V and 1 base from J, leaving 13 bases between. Germline-derived CDR1 and CDR2 are MDHEN and SYDVKM. The CDR3 contains 15 residues. CDR3 nucleotide sequence: TGTGCCAGCAGCCCTTTCCAGGAAAGCAATCAGCCCCAGCATTTT. Encoded protein: CASSPFQESNQPQHF.